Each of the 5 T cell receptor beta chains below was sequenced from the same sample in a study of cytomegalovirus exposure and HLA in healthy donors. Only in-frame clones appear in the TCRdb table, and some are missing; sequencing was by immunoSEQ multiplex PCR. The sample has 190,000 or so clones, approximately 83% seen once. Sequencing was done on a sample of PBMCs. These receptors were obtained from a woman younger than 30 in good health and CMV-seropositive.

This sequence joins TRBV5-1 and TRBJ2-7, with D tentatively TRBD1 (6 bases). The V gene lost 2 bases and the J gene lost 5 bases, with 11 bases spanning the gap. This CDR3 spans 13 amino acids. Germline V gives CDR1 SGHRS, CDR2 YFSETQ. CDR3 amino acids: CASSFRDTDEQYF. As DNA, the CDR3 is TGCGCCAGCAGCTTCCGGGACACCGACGAGCAGTACTTC.

CDR3 in amino acids: CASSRAGADTQYF. The CDR3 region has the DNA TGCGCCAGCTCCCGGGCGGGGGCAGATACGCAGTATTTT. The chain employs TRBV4-1 and TRBJ2-3; 7 bases are a match to TRBD2. The V gene's germline CDR1 is MGHRA and CDR2 YSYEKL. CDR3 length equals 13 residues. The V gene end was trimmed by 8 bases and the J gene end by 4 bases; junction bases not matched to a gene: 6.

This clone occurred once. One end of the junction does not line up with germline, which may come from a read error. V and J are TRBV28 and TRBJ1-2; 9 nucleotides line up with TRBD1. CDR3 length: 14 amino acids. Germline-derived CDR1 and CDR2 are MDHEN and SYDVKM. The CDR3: CASTLQGAAYGYTF. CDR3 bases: TGTGCCAGCACTTTACAGGGGGCGGCCTATGGCTACACCTTC.

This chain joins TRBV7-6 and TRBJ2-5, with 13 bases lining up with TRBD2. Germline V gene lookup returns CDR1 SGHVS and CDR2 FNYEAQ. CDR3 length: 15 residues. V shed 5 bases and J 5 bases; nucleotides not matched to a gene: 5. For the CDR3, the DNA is TGTGCCAGCAGCCCCCCGGGACTAGCGGGGGAGACCCAGTACTTC. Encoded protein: CASSPPGLAGETQYF.

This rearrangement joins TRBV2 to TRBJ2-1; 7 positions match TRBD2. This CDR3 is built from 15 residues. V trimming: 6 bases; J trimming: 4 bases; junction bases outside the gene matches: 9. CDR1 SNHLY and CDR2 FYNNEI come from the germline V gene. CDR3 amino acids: CASRGVRGKYNEQFF. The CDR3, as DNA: TGTGCCAGCAGGGGGGTGCGGGGGAAATACAATGAGCAGTTCTTC.